These T cell receptor beta chains were read from a single sample in a study of OX40 agonist ivuxolimab in advanced cancers. The protocol was immunoSEQ multiplex PCR, while the TCRdb copy is restricted to in-frame clones and leaves out a portion. The data hold tens of thousands of clones, with 89% observed a single time. The specimen was CD4+ or CD8+ T cells sorted from blood, collected in a trial of the OX40 agonist ivuxolimab. The receptors shown here come from an adult with an advanced solid tumor such as melanoma, head and neck, liver or kidney cancer. The CDR3 runs from the conserved cysteine through the conserved F or W. Fields, in order: clone size, J gene, V gene, D gene, CDR3 protein, CDR3 DNA. The D gene is left open where the match is weak. Clone size is shown for a subset of rows, as once, few, many or a class of expanded clone.

-	TRBJ2-7	TRBV9	-	CASSPPGATYEQYF	TGTGCCAGCAGCCCCCCAGGGGCTACCTACGAGCAGTACTTC
-	TRBJ1-5	TRBV27	-	CASSPADPNQPQHF	TGTGCCAGCAGTCCTGCCGATCCCAATCAGCCCCAGCATTTT
-	TRBJ1-1	TRBV9	TRBD1	CASSYSRDRPMNTEAFF	TGTGCCAGCAGCTATTCCCGGGACAGGCCCATGAACACTGAAGCTTTCTTT
-	TRBJ1-4	TRBV4-2	-	CASSQDPAGQLEKLFF	TGTGCCAGCAGCCAAGATCCGGCCGGACAATTGGAAAAACTGTTTTTT
-	TRBJ1-2	TRBV4-1	-	CASSQSSTNYGYTF	TGCGCCAGCAGCCAATCCTCCACAAACTATGGCTACACCTTC
-	TRBJ2-3	TRBV15	-	CATSRDETRGITDTQYF	TGTGCCACCAGCAGAGATGAGACAAGAGGGATCACAGATACGCAGTATTTT
-	TRBJ1-4	TRBV5-4	-	CASSGDRGGFNEKLFF	TGTGCCAGCAGCGGTGATAGGGGGGGATTTAATGAAAAACTGTTTTTT
-	TRBJ2-1	TRBV11-2	-	CASSYGSYNEQFF	TGTGCCAGCAGCTACGGTTCCTACAATGAGCAGTTCTTC
-	TRBJ1-5	TRBV4-3	-	CASSPDTGPSQPQHF	TGCGCCAGCAGCCCCGATACTGGTCCCAGTCAGCCCCAGCATTTT
medium-sized	TRBJ2-7	TRBV12-5	-	CASGLVRVSSYEQYF	TGTGCTAGTGGTTTGGTACGGGTCTCCTCCTACGAGCAGTACTTC
-	TRBJ2-3	TRBV27	TRBD2	CASSSLLAGGGDTQYF	TGTGCCAGCAGTTCCCTACTAGCGGGAGGGGGAGATACGCAGTATTTT
-	TRBJ2-7	TRBV5-5	TRBD1	CASSWETGETYEQYF	TGTGCCAGCAGCTGGGAGACAGGGGAAACCTACGAGCAGTACTTC
-	TRBJ1-1	TRBV15	TRBD1	CATSTGRQGDTEAFF	TGTGCCACCAGTACTGGTCGACAGGGCGACACTGAAGCTTTCTTT
-	TRBJ1-1	TRBV10-1	TRBD1	CASSPGQGVTEAFF	TGCGCCAGCAGCCCGGGACAGGGGGTCACTGAAGCTTTCTTT
-	TRBJ2-7	TRBV5-4	-	CASSLAGAIGEQYF	TGTGCCAGCAGCTTGGCAGGGGCAATCGGCGAGCAGTACTTC
-	TRBJ2-2	TRBV29-1	-	CSVEASTNTGELFF	TGCAGCGTTGAAGCTTCAACGAACACCGGGGAGCTGTTTTTT
-	TRBJ1-1	TRBV7-2	-	CASSLNPGLGTEAFF	TGTGCCAGCAGCTTAAATCCAGGCCTTGGAACTGAAGCTTTCTTT
-	TRBJ2-1	TRBV4-3	-	CASSQDMREYNEQFF	TGCGCCAGCAGCCAAGATATGAGGGAATACAATGAGCAGTTCTTC
once	TRBJ1-4	TRBV5-6	-	CASSLGPRGEKLFF	TGTGCCAGCAGCTTGGGCCCTCGCGGTGAAAAACTGTTTTTT
once	TRBJ2-1	TRBV7-8	-	CASSLAALGGYNEQFF	TGTGCCAGCAGCTTAGCGGCCCTGGGGGGTTACAATGAGCAGTTCTTC
once	TRBJ2-5	TRBV9	-	CASSVDLGQETQYF	TGTGCCAGCAGCGTAGATCTGGGGCAAGAGACCCAGTACTTC
-	TRBJ2-7	TRBV28	-	CASSFLREQYF	TGTGCCAGCAGTTTCCTGAGGGAGCAGTACTTC